This T cell receptor (beta chain) came from a study of blood T cell repertoires in COVID-19. Looking at the study overall: Some COVID-19 samples were acute and others convalescent; all came from the United States, Italy and Spain.

CDR1 and CDR2 from the germline V gene are SGHRS and YFSETQ. Trimming took 6 bases from V and 0 from J, leaving 7 bases between them. This CDR3 region has 13 residues. In the original workflow: It was from reference gene primer amplification that nucleated cell counts were estimated. Only in-frame clones appear in the TCRdb table, and some are missing; sequencing was by immunoSEQ multiplex PCR. The DNA gave D and trimming, while V, J and clone size come from that table. This repertoire shows more than 85,000 clones, around 74% found once; its top ten account for 15% to 20%. The sample taken for sequencing was peripheral blood. The clonotype comes from a woman aged 65 to 85 with acute or convalescent COVID-19. The chain couples TRBV5-1 to TRBJ1-3; no firm D call. The CDR3 DNA reads as TGCGCCAGCAAGCCTTTCTCTGGAAACACCATATATTTT. It translates to CASKPFSGNTIYF. Combining the CDR3 with reference TRBV5-1 and TRBJ1-3 gives the whole variable domain KAGVTQTPRYLIKTRGQQVTLSCSPISGHRSVSWYQQTPGQGLQFLFEYFSETQRNKGNFPGRFSGRQFSNSRSEMNVSTLELGDSALYLCASKPFSGNTIYFGEGSWLTVV.